The 27 T cell receptor beta chains reported below all come from one sample, sequenced in a study of CD8 T cells in Susac syndrome (dated by TCRdb to about 2019). Preparation of the library involved the immunoSEQ multiplex PCR assay. RNA was extracted with the RNeasy kit and roughly 0.5 to 1 ug was reverse transcribed using random hexamers. The public reads were reanalyzed by TCRdb: fastp trimming at Q25, MiXCR alignment, in-frame beta chains only. Each CDR3 protein gets just one entry, which takes the most common genes and DNA from the rows behind it. A total of 170,000 or so distinct CDR3 sequences appear in this sample, approximately 95% of them only once. The top ten clonotypes cover roughly 0.097% of the sample. The specimen sequenced was CD4+ T cells from PBMCs. The receptors originated from a human donor with multiple sclerosis.

V is TRBV28 and J is TRBJ2-3; maybe TRBD2 (6 bases). This CDR3 is 14 amino acids long. V shed 9 bases and J shed 3 bases, with 16 bases lying between them. Germline CDR1 is MDHEN and CDR2 is SYDVKM. The CDR3 DNA reads as TGTGCCAGTCGCGACGGCGGGAAGACAGATACGCAGTATTTT. Translation gives CASRDGGKTDTQYF.

This rearrangement joins TRBV12-3 or TRBV12-4 to TRBJ1-2; TRBD1 is a possible D gene (6 bases). This CDR3 spans 17 amino acids. Trimming took 5 bases from V and 3 from J, leaving 22 bases between them. CDR3 bases: TGTGCCAGCAGTCCCCCAGTCGGGCAGGGGACCCACTATGGCTACACCTTC. Translated, it gives CASSPPVGQGTHYGYTF.

The chain has TRBV19 and TRBJ1-2, with 8 bases fitting TRBD1. The germline V gene has CDR1 LNHDA and CDR2 SQIVND (reference sequence). The J segment lost 4 bases and the V segment lost 8 bases, leaving 12 bases of the junction unmatched. CDR3 size: 15 residues. This chain's CDR3 is CASGRSDRASYGYTF. In DNA form, the CDR3 reads TGTGCCAGTGGGCGGTCGGACAGGGCAAGCTATGGCTACACCTTC.

This chain links TRBV2 with TRBJ2-5; no definite D call. V dropped 8 bases and J dropped 5 bases, with 9 bases sitting between them. The CDR3 length is 11 residues. Germline V lookup: CDR1 SNHLY, CDR2 FYNNEI. CDR3 residues: CASVEEETQYF. CDR3 coding DNA: TGTGCCAGCGTTGAGGAGGAGACCCAGTACTTC.

The chain combines TRBV20-1 with TRBJ1-1; D may be TRBD1 (6 bases). The V end lost 5 bases, the J end lost 2 bases, and 12 bases lay between the germline ends. Germline CDR1 and CDR2: DFQATT and SNEGSKA (reference sequence). The CDR3 covers 13 residues. CDR3 sequence (DNA): TGCAGTGCTCTACAGGGCGGAAACACTGAAGCTTTCTTT. Encoded protein: CSALQGGNTEAFF.

The genes are TRBV5-4 and TRBJ2-7, with no clear D. CDR3 size: 13 residues. The V end was cut by 2 bases, the J end by 0 bases, with 6 bases between. In germline, CDR1 is SGHNT, CDR2 YYREEE (reference sequence). CDR3 sequence: CASSFPSSYEQYF. The CDR3 DNA reads as TGTGCCAGCAGCTTCCCCAGCTCCTACGAGCAGTACTTC.

The chain recombines TRBV3-1 with TRBJ1-2; tentative D call: TRBD1 (5 bases). The CDR3 covers 14 residues. V was shortened by 7 bases and J by 2 bases, with 14 bases between the two germline ends. Germline values: CDR1 LGHDT, CDR2 YNNKEL (reference sequence). CDR3 loop: CASTPRGRNYGYTF. The CDR3 bases are TGTGCCAGCACCCCACGGGGCAGAAACTATGGCTACACCTTC.

The chain joins TRBV6-1 to TRBJ2-3; 7 nucleotides line up with TRBD2. Germline V CDR1 and CDR2: MNHNS, SASEGT. The CDR3 spans 15 residues. Trimming at V came to 6 bases and at J to 2 bases, leaving 8 bases not matched to a gene. CDR3 in amino acids: CASSTSVYSTDTQYF. The DNA of the CDR3 is TGTGCCAGCAGCACTAGCGTTTACTCCACAGATACGCAGTATTTT.

V usage is TRBV12-3 or TRBV12-4 and J usage is TRBJ2-2; 8 nucleotides agree with TRBD1. The CDR3 runs 15 residues. Germline trimming cut 7 bases from V and 0 bases from J; bases unmatched to any gene: 4. The CDR3 is CASTRTGPNTGELFF. In DNA, the CDR3 is TGTGCCAGCACCAGGACAGGGCCGAACACCGGGGAGCTGTTTTTT.

This rearrangement joins TRBV20-1 to TRBJ2-2; D possibly uses TRBD1 or TRBD2 (6 bases each). The CDR3 length is 16 residues. From germline, CDR1 is DFQATT and CDR2 SNEGSKA (reference sequence). Deletions cut 0 bases from V and 0 bases from J, with 11 bases between. The CDR3 DNA reads as TGCAGTGCTAGAGATCGGGGGCCACCGAACACCGGGGAGCTGTTTTTT. Protein product: CSARDRGPPNTGELFF.

The rearrangement links TRBV9 to TRBJ2-4; D is ambiguous. The CDR3 has 14 residues. CDR1 is SGDLS, CDR2 YYNGEE, per germline. V was cut by 4 bases and J by 0 bases, with 8 bases left in between. The CDR3 DNA follows: TGTGCCAGCAGCCCTGGGGAAGCCAAAAACATTCAGTACTTC. Translating gives CASSPGEAKNIQYF.

The rearrangement links TRBV2 to TRBJ2-5; 10 bases match TRBD1. V was pared by 5 bases and J by 10 bases, with 10 bases of the junction left unmatched. Per the germline V gene, CDR1 is SNHLY and CDR2 is FYNNEI. This CDR3 region has 14 residues. The CDR3 DNA reads TGTGCCAGCAGTTCGACAGGGGGCGCAATTATCCAGTACTTC. This gives the protein CASSSTGGAIIQYF.

The rearrangement links TRBV27 to TRBJ2-5; 8 nucleotides match TRBD1. With V trimmed by 2 bases and J by 6 bases, 8 bases remained unmatched. Germline lookup yields CDR1 MNHEY and CDR2 SMNVEV (reference sequence). CDR3 size: 15 residues. CDR3 coding DNA: TGTGCCAGCAGTTTAGGCGACAGGGGTGTAAAGACCCAGTACTTC. This codes for CASSLGDRGVKTQYF.

The chain joins TRBV20-1 to TRBJ2-3, with D hard to call. This CDR3 is 13 amino acids long. Germline assignment: CDR1 DFQATT and CDR2 SNEGSKA (reference sequence). The V end was cut by 6 bases, the J end by 3 bases, with 13 bases between. The CDR3 DNA follows: TGCAGTGCCGGAGACAAATTTACAGATACGCAGTATTTT. Amino acid sequence: CSAGDKFTDTQYF.

J is TRBJ2-1 and V is TRBV11-2, with TRBD1 as a possible D gene (5 bases). CDR1 SGHAT and CDR2 FQNNGV come from the germline V gene. The CDR3 contains 14 residues. The V end was cut by 4 bases, the J end by 8 bases, with 15 bases between. Here the CDR3 DNA reads TGTGCCAGCAGCTCCCCCCAGGGTTCGGATGAGCAGTTCTTC. Protein sequence: CASSSPQGSDEQFF.

The chain has TRBV19 and TRBJ2-3; TRBD2 matches 10 bases. CDR1 LNHDA and CDR2 SQIVND come from the germline V gene (reference sequence). The CDR3 covers 15 residues. V lost 4 bases to trimming and J lost 4 bases; unmatched junction nucleotides: 5. This CDR3 reads CASSTLAGVPDTQYF. As DNA, the CDR3 is TGTGCCAGTAGTACCCTAGCGGGAGTGCCAGATACGCAGTATTTT.

This sequence joins TRBV11-2 and TRBJ2-1; 10 bases agree with TRBD2. The germline V gene has CDR1 SGHAT and CDR2 FQNNGV. V lost 0 bases and J lost 9; bases outside the gene matches: 5. The CDR3 has 15 amino acids. CDR3 region: CASSLESGRAVEQFF. The CDR3, as DNA: TGTGCCAGCAGCTTAGAAAGCGGGAGGGCGGTTGAGCAGTTCTTC.

This chain joins TRBV2 and TRBJ1-2, with D possibly matching TRBD1 (6 bases). Looked up from germline, CDR1 is SNHLY and CDR2 is FYNNEI. V was pared by 7 bases and J by 7 bases, with 19 bases between. This CDR3 has 14 amino acids. The CDR3 spells CASTGHPGSAGYTF. Written as DNA, the CDR3 is TGTGCCAGCACGGGACACCCGGGGTCAGCTGGCTACACCTTC. Complete variable domain (other parts from reference TRBV2 and TRBJ1-2): EPEVTQTPSHQVTQMGQEVILRCVPISNHLYFYWYRQILGQKVEFLVSFYNNEISEKSEIFDDQFSVERPDGSNFTLKIRSTKLEDSAMYFCASTGHPGSAGYTFGSGTRLTVV.

This clonotype was recorded only once. In DNA form, the CDR3 reads TGTGCCTGGAAAGGCAGGGGGCTTGGAAATGAGCAGTTCTTC. This codes for CAWKGRGLGNEQFF. The chain is built from TRBV30 and TRBJ2-1; TRBD1 matches at 8 bases. Per germline, CDR1 GTSNPN and CDR2 SVGIG (reference sequence). The CDR3 loop spans 14 amino acids. The J segment lost 7 bases and the V segment lost 4 bases, leaving 9 bases of the junction unmatched.

This clonotype was seen once. This chain uses TRBV4-1 with TRBJ1-5, with D unresolved. The CDR3 sequence is 15 residues long. V gave up 1 base and J gave up 1 base, with 8 bases separating them. Germline values: CDR1 MGHRA, CDR2 YSYEKL. This CDR3 reads CASSQVGLSNQPQHF. CDR3 in DNA: TGCGCCAGCAGCCAAGTCGGACTGAGCAATCAGCCCCAGCATTTT.

The gene calls are TRBV6-1 and TRBJ1-2; 9 bases agree with TRBD1. Germline V gives CDR1 MNHNS, CDR2 SASEGT. J was trimmed by 7 bases and V by 11 bases; bases with no gene match: 14. The CDR3 runs 14 residues. CDR3 in amino acids: CAAAPGQGLGGYTF. CDR3 DNA: TGTGCCGCGGCACCGGGACAGGGATTAGGTGGCTACACCTTC.

This chain joins TRBV5-1 and TRBJ1-5, with TRBD1 matching over 8 bases. The CDR3 has 14 residues. With 3 bases clipped from V and 5 bases from J, the junction kept 4 bases outside the gene matches. CDR1 is SGHRS and CDR2 is YFSETQ in the germline V gene. CDR3 bases: TGCGCCAGCAGCTCCACAGGGGGAGATCAGCCCCAGCATTTT. Residues: CASSSTGGDQPQHF.

CDR3 nucleotides: TGCGCCAGCAGCTTGCTAACCGCGTACGAGCAGTACTTC. Amino acids: CASSLLTAYEQYF. This chain joins TRBV5-1 and TRBJ2-7; D uncertain. The germline gives CDR1 SGHRS, CDR2 YFSETQ. Trimming removed 1 base from V and 4 bases from J, with 9 bases in between. The CDR3 consists of 13 residues.

The rearrangement links TRBV7-2 to TRBJ2-3; D possibly corresponds to TRBD1 (7 bases). CDR3 length: 14 amino acids. CDR1 SGHTA and CDR2 FQGNSA come from the germline V gene. The V end lost 4 bases, the J end lost 3 bases, and 11 bases lay between the germline ends. The CDR3 DNA reads TGTGCCAGCAGCTCATCAGGGGGGACAGATACGCAGTATTTT. The encoded protein is CASSSSGGTDTQYF.

The V gene is TRBV7-8, the J gene TRBJ1-5; perhaps TRBD1 as D (5 bases). The ends were cut back, 3 bases at V and 4 bases at J, with 10 bases in the middle. This CDR3 contains 14 residues. CDR1 is SGHVS and CDR2 is FQNEAQ in the germline V gene. The CDR3 nucleotides read TGTGCCAGCAGCTTCGGGACGGGTAATCAGCCCCAGCATTTT. It codes for CASSFGTGNQPQHF. Using reference TRBV7-8 and TRBJ1-5 for the parts outside the CDR3, the full variable domain is GAGVSQSPRYKVAKRGQDVALRCDPISGHVSLFWYQQALGQGPEFLTYFQNEAQLDKSGLPSDRFFAERPEGSVSTLKIQRTQQEDSAVYLCASSFGTGNQPQHFGDGTRLSIL.

V gene TRBV19 combines with J gene TRBJ1-1; D unresolved. CDR1 and CDR2 (germline): LNHDA, SQIVND (reference sequence). The CDR3 is 16 amino acids. Trimming took off 8 bases at V and 6 bases at J, with 25 bases between the two ends. In nucleotides, the CDR3 is TGTGCCAGTGATACCCGAAAAGGCGTTGCAGTGGCTGAAGCTTTCTTT. This encodes CASDTRKGVAVAEAFF.

V and J are TRBV28 and TRBJ1-2, with D hard to call. The CDR3 is 14 residues long. The V and J ends lost 4 bases and 2 bases respectively, with 11 bases between them. Germline-derived CDR1 and CDR2 are MDHEN and SYDVKM. CDR3 nucleotide sequence: TGTGCCAGCAGTTCCTCCGCCAGAAACTATGGCTACACCTTC. It translates to CASSSSARNYGYTF.